These 21 T cell receptor beta chains share one sample of origin, sequenced in a study of blood T cell repertoires in COVID-19. Produced via immunoSEQ multiplex PCR; TCRdb's table is partial and in-frame only. Of a few hundred thousand clones listed, roughly nine tenths were seen once; the top ten hold about 6%. Sequenced input: peripheral blood. The receptor set was obtained from a man between 18 and 35 years old who had recovered from COVID-19.

This sequence joins TRBV6-5 and TRBJ1-4; D unclear. This CDR3 has 14 amino acids. V was cut by 5 bases and J by 5 bases, with 12 bases left in between. The germline V gene encodes CDR1 MNHEY and CDR2 SVGAGI. CDR3 region: CASSQRDTNEKLFF. For the CDR3, the DNA is TGTGCCAGCAGTCAACGGGATACGAATGAAAAACTGTTTTTT.

The DNA of the CDR3 is TGTGCCAGCGGGACTAGCGAGGGCACCGGGGAGCTGTTTTTT. Amino acids: CASGTSEGTGELFF. The chain is built from TRBV2 and TRBJ2-2; 10 positions agree with TRBD2. Trimming at V came to 8 bases and at J to 4 bases, leaving 4 bases not matched to a gene. The germline V gene encodes CDR1 SNHLY and CDR2 FYNNEI. CDR3 length: 14 residues.

The chain couples TRBV7-2 to TRBJ1-5; 8 positions agree with TRBD1. With 1 base clipped from V and 2 bases from J, the junction kept 4 bases outside the gene matches. Germline assignment: CDR1 SGHTA and CDR2 FQGNSA. The CDR3 is 16 amino acids. CDR3 region: CASSLGQGAGNQPQHF. For the CDR3, the DNA is TGTGCCAGCAGCTTAGGTCAGGGGGCGGGCAATCAGCCCCAGCATTTT.

This clone was counted a single time. CDR3 nucleotides: TGTGCCAGCAGCTTAGCGGGGAGGCAATACAATGAGCAGTTCTTC. As protein: CASSLAGRQYNEQFF. This rearrangement joins TRBV13 to TRBJ2-1, with D possibly TRBD2 on 6 matching bases. V shed 1 base and J shed 4 bases, with 11 bases lying between them. The CDR3 runs 15 residues. Germline CDR1 PRHDT, CDR2 FYEKMQ (reference sequence).

The J gene is TRBJ2-2, the V gene TRBV28, with 7 bases that match TRBD2. Germline CDR1 is MDHEN and CDR2 is SYDVKM. The CDR3 extends over 15 amino acids. The junction had 12 bases not matched to a gene; V was cut back by 10 bases and J by 4 bases. The CDR3 is CATFLGGYSTGELFF. The CDR3 nucleotides read TGTGCCACCTTCCTGGGGGGGTACAGCACCGGGGAGCTGTTTTTT. Full variable domain (missing parts from reference TRBV28 and TRBJ2-2): DVKVTQSSRYLVKRTGEKVFLECVQDMDHENMFWYRQDPGLGLRLIYFSYDVKMKEKGDIPEGYSVSREKKERFSLILESASTNQTSMYLCATFLGGYSTGELFFGEGSRLTVL.

The CDR3, as DNA: TGTGCCAGCAGCCGTTCAGGGGGGACCAGGGAGACCCAGTACTTC. Its translation is CASSRSGGTRETQYF. The chain has TRBV7-3 and TRBJ2-5; maybe TRBD1 (7 bases). Germline V CDR1 and CDR2: SGHTA, FQGTGA. V shed 5 bases and J shed 5 bases, with 18 bases lying between them. This CDR3 spans 15 amino acids.

DNA for the CDR3: TGCGCCAGCGTCCTCGGAGTCGGAGAGACCCAGTACTTC. Its translation: CASVLGVGETQYF. The chain joins TRBV5-1 to TRBJ2-5; D gene uncertain. V lost 7 bases, J lost 4 bases, and 14 bases lay in between. The germline V gene has CDR1 SGHRS and CDR2 YFSETQ. This CDR3 is 13 amino acids long.

This sequence joins TRBV5-6 and TRBJ1-1; 7 bases line up with TRBD1. V gave up 3 bases and J gave up 1 base; unmatched junction bases: 12. This CDR3 contains 17 residues. Germline V gives CDR1 SGHDT, CDR2 YYEEEE. CDR3 sequence (DNA): TGTGCCAGCAGCTCGGAACTGACAGGGTGGGAGAACACTGAAGCTTTCTTT. Amino acids: CASSSELTGWENTEAFF.

The chain couples TRBV29-1 to TRBJ2-3; the D gene is possibly TRBD1 (6 bases). Germline V CDR1 and CDR2: SQVTM, ANQGSEA. The CDR3 is 13 residues long. V lost 7 bases and J 5 bases, leaving 16 bases between the germline ends. Here the CDR3 reads CSALGAGGDTQYF. CDR3 DNA: TGCAGCGCCCTGGGGGCGGGCGGAGATACGCAGTATTTT.

This clone was counted a single time. The chain employs TRBV4-1 and TRBJ1-1; 7 positions agree with TRBD1. Trimming at V came to 5 bases and at J to 0 bases, leaving 6 bases not matched to a gene. Per the germline V gene, CDR1 is MGHRA and CDR2 is YSYEKL. The CDR3 extends over 15 amino acids. For the CDR3, the DNA is TGCGCCAGCAGCGCCCACAGGGGTATGAACACTGAAGCTTTCTTT. Amino acids: CASSAHRGMNTEAFF.

The chain employs TRBV6-5 and TRBJ2-1; possibly TRBD2 for D (5 bases). The germline V gene encodes CDR1 MNHEY and CDR2 SVGAGI. Trimming removed 3 bases at V and 0 bases at J, with 9 bases between. The CDR3 loop spans 15 amino acids. The CDR3 sequence: CASSYRLASYNEQFF. The CDR3 region has the DNA TGTGCCAGCAGTTATAGGCTAGCCTCCTACAATGAGCAGTTCTTC.

The gene calls are TRBV3-1 (or the pseudogene TRBV3-2) and TRBJ2-5; 7 bases line up with TRBD1. The V gene's germline CDR1 is LGHDT and CDR2 YNNKEL (reference sequence). The CDR3 is 15 residues long. V was clipped by 3 bases and J by 5 bases; unmatched bases: 9. The CDR3 nucleotides read TGTGCCAGCAGCCAGGGGAGACAGGGCGGGGAGACCCAGTACTTC. Translated, it gives CASSQGRQGGETQYF.

The chain couples TRBV12-3 or TRBV12-4 to TRBJ1-5; D is perhaps TRBD1 (6 bases). The V gene lost 8 bases and the J gene lost 5 bases, with 10 bases spanning the gap. CDR3 length: 12 residues. The CDR3 spells CASRQEDQPQHF. DNA for the CDR3: TGTGCCAGCCGACAGGAGGATCAGCCCCAGCATTTT.

This chain joins TRBV6-6 and TRBJ1-4, with 8 positions matching TRBD1. The CDR3 covers 15 residues. Unmatched junction bases numbered 10, after V lost 5 bases and J lost 8 bases. The germline CDR1 and CDR2 sequences are MNHNY and SVGAGI (reference sequence). CDR3 sequence reads: CASSNGQGWGEKLFF. The CDR3 DNA is TGTGCCAGCAGTAATGGACAGGGTTGGGGGGAAAAACTGTTTTTT.

The chain has TRBV6-5 and TRBJ2-7; 8 bases align to TRBD1. Trimming at V came to 6 bases and at J to 2 bases, leaving 6 bases not matched to a gene. Germline CDR1 and CDR2: MNHEY and SVGAGI. The CDR3 is 14 amino acids. CDR3 in DNA: TGTGCCAGCAGCACCTCAGGGGGCACCTACGAGCAGTACTTC. This translates into CASSTSGGTYEQYF.

V and J are TRBV10-3 and TRBJ2-3, with 8 bases identical to TRBD1. The germline CDR1 and CDR2 sequences are ENHRY and SYGVKD. This CDR3 is 15 amino acids long. V dropped 5 bases and J dropped 4; count of bases not matched to a gene: 8. CDR3 region: CAISLQGASADTQYF. CDR3 sequence (DNA): TGTGCCATCAGTCTTCAGGGGGCAAGCGCAGATACGCAGTATTTT.

This sequence joins TRBV9 and TRBJ1-2; D is uncertain. The CDR3 extends over 12 amino acids. Germline loops: CDR1 SGDLS, CDR2 YYNGEE. Deletions cut 4 bases from V and 14 bases from J, with 18 bases between. The CDR3, as DNA: TGTGCCAGCAGCCCAGGCAGCCCCCTCGTGACCTTC. As protein: CASSPGSPLVTF.

This chain joins TRBV9 and TRBJ2-3, with TRBD2 matching over 7 bases. The CDR3 spans 15 residues. V shed 3 bases and J 2 bases; nucleotides not matched to a gene: 6. Germline V gene lookup returns CDR1 SGDLS and CDR2 YYNGEE. Here the CDR3 reads CASSGGGTLTDTQYF. CDR3 bases: TGTGCCAGCAGCGGGGGGGGGACCCTCACAGATACGCAGTATTTT. Full variable domain (outside the CDR3, taken from reference TRBV9 and TRBJ2-3): DSGVTQTPKHLITATGQRVTLRCSPRSGDLSVYWYQQSLDQGLQFLIQYYNGEERAKGNILERFSAQQFPDLHSELNLSSLELGDSALYFCASSGGGTLTDTQYFGPGTRLTVL.

The V gene is TRBV27, the J gene TRBJ1-2, with D possibly matching TRBD1 (6 bases). Germline CDR1 is MNHEY and CDR2 is SMNVEV (reference sequence). The CDR3 has 13 residues. V lost 2 bases and J 2 bases, leaving 6 bases between the germline ends. CDR3 protein: CASSLGQNYGYTF. CDR3 DNA: TGTGCCAGCAGTTTAGGACAGAACTATGGCTACACCTTC.

The chain combines TRBV5-5 with TRBJ1-5; TRBD1 matches 7 bases. Trimming at V came to 0 bases and at J to 8 bases, leaving 8 bases not matched to a gene. Germline V CDR1 and CDR2: SGHKS, YYEKEE (reference sequence). The CDR3 runs to 15 residues. The CDR3 sequence: CASSLAATGSEPQHF. CDR3 sequence (DNA): TGTGCCAGCAGCTTGGCCGCGACAGGGAGTGAGCCCCAGCATTTT.

This chain connects TRBV6-5 to TRBJ2-7; D is possibly TRBD1 (6 bases). The CDR3 is made up of 15 amino acids. Germline lookup yields CDR1 MNHEY and CDR2 SVGAGI. The germline V and J ends were trimmed by 7 bases and 0 bases, with 16 bases remaining between them. CDR3 DNA: TGTGCCAGCACCCATACCGGGACACCCTCCTACGAGCAGTACTTC. Its protein product is CASTHTGTPSYEQYF.